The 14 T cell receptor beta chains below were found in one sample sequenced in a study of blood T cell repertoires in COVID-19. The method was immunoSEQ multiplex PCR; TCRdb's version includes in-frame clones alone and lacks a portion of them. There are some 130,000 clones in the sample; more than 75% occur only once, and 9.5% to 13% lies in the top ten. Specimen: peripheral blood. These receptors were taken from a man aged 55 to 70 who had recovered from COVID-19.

The CDR3 protein is CSVEWGGYTDTQYF. DNA of the CDR3: TGCAGCGTTGAATGGGGGGGCTACACAGATACGCAGTATTTT. The V call is TRBV29-1, the J call TRBJ2-3; D possibly corresponds to TRBD2 (7 bases). V was cut by 2 bases and J by 2 bases, with 11 bases left in between. Germline lookup yields CDR1 SQVTM and CDR2 ANQGSEA. This CDR3 contains 14 residues.

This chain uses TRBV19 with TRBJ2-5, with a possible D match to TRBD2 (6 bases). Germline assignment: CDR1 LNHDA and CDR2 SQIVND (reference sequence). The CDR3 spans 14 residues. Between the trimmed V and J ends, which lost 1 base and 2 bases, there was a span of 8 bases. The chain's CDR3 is CASSIVGGQETQYF. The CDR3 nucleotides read TGTGCCAGTAGTATAGTCGGGGGACAAGAGACCCAGTACTTC.

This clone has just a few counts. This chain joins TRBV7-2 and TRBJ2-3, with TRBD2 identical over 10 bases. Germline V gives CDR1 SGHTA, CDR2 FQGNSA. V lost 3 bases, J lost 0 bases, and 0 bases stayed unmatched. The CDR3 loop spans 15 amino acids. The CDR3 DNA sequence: TGTGCCAGCAGCTTGACTAGCGGGAGCACAGATACGCAGTATTTT. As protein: CASSLTSGSTDTQYF. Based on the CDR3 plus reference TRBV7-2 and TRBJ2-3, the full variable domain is GAGVSQSPSNKVTEKGKDVELRCDPISGHTALYWYRQSLGQGLEFLIYFQGNSAPDKSGLPSDRFSAERTGGSVSTLTIQRTQQEDSAVYLCASSLTSGSTDTQYFGPGTRLTVL.

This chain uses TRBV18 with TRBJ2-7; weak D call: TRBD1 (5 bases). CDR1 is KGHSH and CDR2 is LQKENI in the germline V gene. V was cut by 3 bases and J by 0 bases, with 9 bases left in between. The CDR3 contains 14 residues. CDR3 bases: TGTGCCAGCTCACCCCAGGGATTCTCCTACGAGCAGTACTTC. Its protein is CASSPQGFSYEQYF.

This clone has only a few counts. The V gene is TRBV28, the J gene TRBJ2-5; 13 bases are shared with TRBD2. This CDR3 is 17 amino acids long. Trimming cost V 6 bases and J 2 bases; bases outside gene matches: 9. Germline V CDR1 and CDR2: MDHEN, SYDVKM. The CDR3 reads CASRRRRLAGGQETQYF. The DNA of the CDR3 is TGTGCCAGCAGGCGGCGAAGACTAGCGGGGGGACAAGAGACCCAGTACTTC.

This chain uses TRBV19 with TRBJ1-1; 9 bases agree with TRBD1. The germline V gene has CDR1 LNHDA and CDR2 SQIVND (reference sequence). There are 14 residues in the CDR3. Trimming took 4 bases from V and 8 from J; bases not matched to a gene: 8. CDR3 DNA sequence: TGTGCCAGTAGTAAGCTTGGAGGGACAGGGGAAGCTTTCTTT. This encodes CASSKLGGTGEAFF.

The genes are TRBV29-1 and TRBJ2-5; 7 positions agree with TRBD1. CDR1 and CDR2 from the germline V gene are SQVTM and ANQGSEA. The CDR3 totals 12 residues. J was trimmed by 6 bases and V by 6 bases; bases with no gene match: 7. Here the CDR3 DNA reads TGCAGCGTCGCGACAGGGTCGAAGACCCAGTACTTC. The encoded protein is CSVATGSKTQYF.

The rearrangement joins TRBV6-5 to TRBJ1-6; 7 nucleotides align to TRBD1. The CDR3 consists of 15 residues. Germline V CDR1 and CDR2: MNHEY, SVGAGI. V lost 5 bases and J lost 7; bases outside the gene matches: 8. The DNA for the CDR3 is TGTGCCAGCAGTACCTACAGGGGTCCGAATTCACCCCTCCACTTT. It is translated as CASSTYRGPNSPLHF.

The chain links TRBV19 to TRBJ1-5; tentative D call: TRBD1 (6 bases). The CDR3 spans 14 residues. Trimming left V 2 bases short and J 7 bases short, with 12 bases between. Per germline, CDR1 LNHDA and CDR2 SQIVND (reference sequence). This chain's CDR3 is CASSITTGNQPQHF. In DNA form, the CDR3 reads TGTGCCAGTAGTATAACTACAGGGAACCAGCCCCAGCATTTT.

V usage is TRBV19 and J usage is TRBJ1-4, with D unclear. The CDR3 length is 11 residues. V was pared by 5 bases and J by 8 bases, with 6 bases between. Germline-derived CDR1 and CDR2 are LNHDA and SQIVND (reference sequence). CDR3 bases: TGTGCCAGTAGTCTGGAGGAAAAACTGTTTTTT. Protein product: CASSLEEKLFF.

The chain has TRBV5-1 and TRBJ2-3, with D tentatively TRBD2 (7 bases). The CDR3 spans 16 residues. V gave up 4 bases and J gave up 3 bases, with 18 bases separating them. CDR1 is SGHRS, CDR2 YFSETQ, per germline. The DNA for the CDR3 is TGCGCCAGCAGCCCCCTGGGGGCTAGCGGTACAGATACGCAGTATTTT. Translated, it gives CASSPLGASGTDTQYF. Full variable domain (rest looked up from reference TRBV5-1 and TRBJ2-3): KAGVTQTPRYLIKTRGQQVTLSCSPISGHRSVSWYQQTPGQGLQFLFEYFSETQRNKGNFPGRFSGRQFSNSRSEMNVSTLELGDSALYLCASSPLGASGTDTQYFGPGTRLTVL.

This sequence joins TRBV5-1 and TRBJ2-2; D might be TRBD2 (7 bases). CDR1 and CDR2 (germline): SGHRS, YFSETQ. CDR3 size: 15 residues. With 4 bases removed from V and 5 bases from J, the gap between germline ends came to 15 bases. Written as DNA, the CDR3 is TGCGCCAGCAGCCCCCAAAGGGGGGGTACCGGGGAGCTGTTTTTT. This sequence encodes CASSPQRGGTGELFF.

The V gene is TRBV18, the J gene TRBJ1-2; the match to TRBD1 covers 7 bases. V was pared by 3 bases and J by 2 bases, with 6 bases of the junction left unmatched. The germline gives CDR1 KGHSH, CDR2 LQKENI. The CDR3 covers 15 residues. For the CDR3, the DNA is TGTGCCAGCTCACCTGACAGGGAAGGGAACTATGGCTACACCTTC. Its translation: CASSPDREGNYGYTF.

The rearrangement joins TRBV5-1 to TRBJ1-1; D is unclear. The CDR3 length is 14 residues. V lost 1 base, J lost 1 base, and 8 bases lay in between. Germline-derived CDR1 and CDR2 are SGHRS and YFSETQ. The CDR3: CASSLRGTNTEAFF. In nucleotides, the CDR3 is TGCGCCAGCAGCTTGCGGGGTACGAACACTGAAGCTTTCTTT.